This T cell receptor beta chain derives from a study of blood T cells in healthy people across ages. It was roughly 10 milliliters of peripheral blood that were drawn from each donor. This CDR3 contains 13 residues. Looked up from germline, CDR1 is LGHNA and CDR2 is YNFKEQ. Through a sample-barcoded 5' primer and a J-beta primer mix, a second PCR was run for roughly 7 to 11 cycles. TCRdb reanalysed the 5' RACE reads using MiXCR and keeps one entry per CDR3 protein. The table records roughly 1,300,000 distinct CDR3 sequences, 45% to 70% of them present only once. The sequence came from a young man in good health. The specimen sequenced was blood. V gene TRBV4-2 combines with J gene TRBJ2-4; D assignment may be TRBD1 or TRBD2 (5 bases each). The J call may be wrong; the DNA end is better matched by TRBJ2-7. CDR3 region: CASRTGRPGEQYF. In DNA form, the CDR3 reads TGTGCCAGCAGGACGGGGCGCCCTGGCGAGCAGTACTTC.